This T cell receptor beta chain originates from a study of tumor-infiltrating lymphocytes in primary liver carcinoma. Study-level information: Those enrolled were patients of both sexes, who were aged 30 to 69 years.

Whole-study results and caveats: Top-250-clone fractions were significantly higher in tumors than in blood (p = 0.039).

Making TCR beta cDNA involved approximately 0.5 ug total RNA and a constant-region primer. Construction of TCR beta libraries relied on three successive nested multiplex PCR rounds employing slightly modified ARM-PCR. TCRdb fed the multiplex PCR reads into MiXCR, producing one record per CDR3 protein. The sample includes 150,000 to 200,000 distinct CDR3 sequences, about 60% of them seen just once. Regarding this clonotype: The antigen remains unidentified. One end of the junction fails to match germline, which may point to a read error.

Blood RNA was derived from unsorted whole blood, and germline DNA was extracted too. The clonotype comes from a man aged 40-49 years with primary liver carcinoma and hepatitis B virus infection. The sequenced material came from peripheral blood.

The CDR3 reads CANSKLVGSYEQYF. In DNA, the CDR3 is TGTGCCAACAGCAAACTGGTGGGTAGCTACGAGCAGTACTTC. This chain joins TRBV11-2 and TRBJ2-7; D is undetermined. The CDR3 is 14 residues long. In germline, CDR1 is SGHAT, CDR2 FQNNGV.